Listed below are T cell receptor beta chains from one sample, sequenced in a study of T cell responses to AZD1222 COVID-19 vaccine. Produced via immunoSEQ multiplex PCR; TCRdb's table is partial and in-frame only. The sample has about 170,000 clones; around nine tenths are singletons. This material consisted of peripheral blood, taken on day 0 of AZD1222 vaccination. These receptors came from an adult in good health. The CDR3 runs from the conserved cysteine through the conserved F or W. The order of the fields is J gene, D gene, clone size, V gene, CDR3 protein, CDR3 DNA. A D gene is named only where the DNA matches it firmly. Only part of the rows carry a size: once, few, many, or a class if the clone is expanded.

J gene: TRBJ2-7
D gene: .
clone size: .
V gene: TRBV6-2/TRBV6-3
CDR3 protein: CASSAGTTYEQYF
CDR3 DNA: TGTGCCAGCAGTGCCGGGACCACCTACGAGCAGTACTTC

J gene: TRBJ1-1
D gene: .
clone size: .
V gene: TRBV5-1
CDR3 protein: CASSLVSGVLGTEAFF
CDR3 DNA: TGCGCCAGCAGCTTGGTGTCCGGGGTCTTGGGCACTGAAGCTTTCTTT

J gene: TRBJ2-3
D gene: TRBD2
clone size: .
V gene: TRBV7-8
CDR3 protein: CASKSGVLGTQYF
CDR3 DNA: TGTGCCAGCAAGAGCGGGGTGCTCGGTACGCAGTATTTT

J gene: TRBJ1-2
D gene: .
clone size: .
V gene: TRBV2
CDR3 protein: CASTPGKGYGYTF
CDR3 DNA: TGTGCCAGCACCCCCGGGAAGGGATATGGCTACACCTTC

J gene: TRBJ2-2
D gene: .
clone size: .
V gene: TRBV5-1
CDR3 protein: CASSSWTMNTGELFF
CDR3 DNA: TGCGCCAGCAGCTCCTGGACTATGAACACCGGGGAGCTGTTTTTT

J gene: TRBJ2-7
D gene: TRBD1
clone size: .
V gene: TRBV19
CDR3 protein: CASSRTGSGAYEQYF
CDR3 DNA: TGTGCCAGTAGTCGGACAGGGTCGGGAGCCTACGAGCAGTACTTC

J gene: TRBJ2-2
D gene: .
clone size: .
V gene: TRBV2
CDR3 protein: CASNRVNTGELFF
CDR3 DNA: TGTGCCAGCAACAGGGTGAACACCGGGGAGCTGTTTTTT

J gene: TRBJ2-3
D gene: .
clone size: .
V gene: TRBV5-1
CDR3 protein: CASSLGTTDTHQYF
CDR3 DNA: TGCGCCAGCAGCTTGGGGACAACGGATACCCATCAGTATTTT

J gene: TRBJ1-5
D gene: TRBD1
clone size: .
V gene: TRBV6-2/TRBV6-3
CDR3 protein: CASSQLGQVNQPQHF
CDR3 DNA: TGTGCCAGCAGTCAACTCGGACAGGTTAATCAGCCCCAGCATTTT

J gene: TRBJ1-5
D gene: TRBD1
clone size: .
V gene: TRBV27
CDR3 protein: CASSPQGGPIQPQHF
CDR3 DNA: TGTGCCAGCAGTCCCCAGGGGGGGCCTATTCAGCCCCAGCATTTT

J gene: TRBJ1-1
D gene: .
clone size: .
V gene: TRBV18
CDR3 protein: CASSPTYGTTEAFF
CDR3 DNA: TGTGCCAGCTCACCAACTTACGGGACCACTGAAGCTTTCTTT

J gene: TRBJ2-7
D gene: .
clone size: .
V gene: TRBV6-5
CDR3 protein: CATFEGHGPSYEQYF
CDR3 DNA: TGTGCCACCTTCGAGGGACACGGCCCCTCCTACGAGCAGTACTTC

J gene: TRBJ1-1
D gene: TRBD1
clone size: .
V gene: TRBV30
CDR3 protein: CAWVGTGTPRNTEAFF
CDR3 DNA: TGTGCCTGGGTGGGGACAGGAACCCCTAGGAACACTGAAGCTTTCTTT

J gene: TRBJ2-7
D gene: TRBD1
clone size: .
V gene: TRBV19
CDR3 protein: CASSSIKDRVHEQYF
CDR3 DNA: TGTGCCAGTAGTAGTATAAAGGACAGGGTCCACGAGCAGTACTTC

J gene: TRBJ2-6
D gene: TRBD2
clone size: .
V gene: TRBV15
CDR3 protein: CATSARSGRFNSGANVLTF
CDR3 DNA: TGTGCCACCAGCGCCCGTAGCGGGAGGTTCAACTCTGGGGCCAACGTCCTGACTTTC

J gene: TRBJ1-6
D gene: .
clone size: .
V gene: TRBV10-2
CDR3 protein: CASSGQGNSPLHF
CDR3 DNA: TGCGCCAGCAGTGGGCAGGGAAATTCACCCCTCCACTTT

J gene: TRBJ1-5
D gene: .
clone size: .
V gene: TRBV18
CDR3 protein: CASSPFEDGNQPQHF
CDR3 DNA: TGTGCCAGCTCACCATTTGAGGATGGCAATCAGCCCCAGCATTTT

J gene: TRBJ2-2
D gene: .
clone size: .
V gene: TRBV5-1
CDR3 protein: CASSLRRRGQGNTGELFF
CDR3 DNA: TGCGCCAGCAGCTTGCGTCGGCGGGGGCAGGGAAACACCGGGGAGCTGTTTTTT

J gene: TRBJ2-2
D gene: .
clone size: .
V gene: TRBV12-5
CDR3 protein: CASDNPYGSGELFF
CDR3 DNA: TGTGCTAGTGACAACCCGTACGGCTCCGGGGAGCTGTTTTTT

J gene: TRBJ2-1
D gene: TRBD1
clone size: once
V gene: TRBV18
CDR3 protein: CASSGQGDKFF
CDR3 DNA: TGTGCCAGCTCCGGACAGGGGGATAAGTTCTTC

J gene: TRBJ1-6
D gene: TRBD1
clone size: .
V gene: TRBV30
CDR3 protein: CAWSANRGAPLHF
CDR3 DNA: TGTGCCTGGAGTGCTAACAGGGGTGCACCCCTCCACTTT

J gene: TRBJ1-6
D gene: .
clone size: .
V gene: TRBV6-4
CDR3 protein: CASSVRTDSPLHF
CDR3 DNA: TGTGCCAGCAGTGTCCGGACAGATTCACCCCTCCACTTT

J gene: TRBJ1-2
D gene: .
clone size: .
V gene: TRBV4-2
CDR3 protein: CASSQGLQNYGYTF
CDR3 DNA: TGTGCCAGCAGCCAAGGTCTACAGAACTATGGCTACACCTTC

J gene: TRBJ1-1
D gene: .
clone size: .
V gene: TRBV15
CDR3 protein: CATSRDPGRDLAFF
CDR3 DNA: TGTGCCACCAGCAGAGATCCGGGGCGCGATCTAGCTTTCTTT

J gene: TRBJ1-1
D gene: .
clone size: .
V gene: TRBV12-3/TRBV12-4
CDR3 protein: CASSPTNSGGAFF
CDR3 DNA: TGTGCCAGCAGTCCCACTAACAGCGGTGGAGCTTTCTTT

J gene: TRBJ2-5
D gene: TRBD2
clone size: .
V gene: TRBV6-5
CDR3 protein: CASSYTERGTQYF
CDR3 DNA: TGTGCCAGCAGTTATACGGAGCGGGGGACCCAGTACTTC

J gene: TRBJ1-5
D gene: .
clone size: .
V gene: TRBV5-1
CDR3 protein: CASSWGRDQPQHF
CDR3 DNA: TGCGCCAGCAGCTGGGGAAGGGATCAGCCCCAGCATTTT

J gene: TRBJ1-4
D gene: .
clone size: .
V gene: TRBV30
CDR3 protein: CAWGPGTPEKLFF
CDR3 DNA: TGTGCCTGGGGGCCCGGGACACCGGAAAAACTGTTTTTT

J gene: TRBJ2-2
D gene: .
clone size: .
V gene: TRBV30
CDR3 protein: CAWSVPTGELFF
CDR3 DNA: TGTGCCTGGAGTGTGCCGACCGGGGAGCTGTTTTTT

J gene: TRBJ2-7
D gene: TRBD2
clone size: .
V gene: TRBV4-1
CDR3 protein: CASSQPLAGGVSYEQYF
CDR3 DNA: TGCGCCAGCAGCCAGCCCTTAGCGGGAGGGGTTTCCTACGAGCAGTACTTC